This passage covers 30 T cell receptor beta chains from one sample sequenced in a study of T cell repertoires in cytomegalovirus infection. TCRdb re-derived calls from the reads in MiXCR, one entry per CDR3 protein. In the table there are just under 550,000 distinct CDR3 sequences, about a quarter of which are singletons. Sequencing used PBMCs. These receptors came from a human donor in good health (CMV status not recorded). Some clones in this sample may be carry-over from other donors' samples.

This clonotype was seen only a few times. The rearrangement links TRBV7-2 to TRBJ2-1; 10 positions agree with TRBD2. CDR1 is SGHTA, CDR2 FQGNSA, per germline. The CDR3 has 15 residues. V lost 1 base, J lost 10 bases, and 7 bases stayed unmatched. CDR3 residues: CASSLEASGRREQFF. As DNA, the CDR3 is TGTGCCAGCAGCTTAGAGGCTAGCGGGAGACGGGAGCAGTTCTTC.

This clonotype was seen at least ten times. This chain uses TRBV7-6 with TRBJ2-3; D perhaps matches TRBD1 (5 bases). Germline CDR1 reads SGHVS; CDR2 reads FNYEAQ. V was trimmed by 6 bases and J by 5 bases, leaving 12 bases between them. The CDR3 runs to 13 residues. The CDR3 DNA reads as TGTGCCAGCAGGGCAGGGTCTCGAGATACGCAGTATTTT. It is translated as CASRAGSRDTQYF.

V is TRBV2 and J is TRBJ2-3, with 10 nucleotides matching TRBD2. This CDR3 is 15 amino acids long. Germline V CDR1 and CDR2: SNHLY, FYNNEI. The V segment lost 6 bases and the J segment 7 bases; nucleotides outside the gene matches: 10. The CDR3 loop reads CASSTGAGGSYTQYF. DNA for the CDR3: TGTGCCAGCAGCACGGGAGCGGGGGGGTCCTATACGCAGTATTTT.

This clonotype was found a few times. J is TRBJ2-1 and V is TRBV6-2 or TRBV6-3; weak D call: TRBD1 (6 bases). Germline V gene lookup returns CDR1 MNHEY and CDR2 SVGEGT. This CDR3 contains 14 residues. The germline V and J ends were trimmed by 7 bases and 5 bases, with 15 bases remaining between them. The CDR3 DNA reads TGTGCCAGCACAGGGGTAAATTTAAACAATGAGCAGTTCTTC. Protein product: CASTGVNLNNEQFF.

The CDR3 nucleotides are TGTGCTAGTGGTTTGTCCCAGGGAAACACCATATATTTT. This encodes CASGLSQGNTIYF. This chain uses TRBV12-5 with TRBJ1-3; D remains ambiguous. V shed 2 bases and J shed 4 bases, with 6 bases lying between them. The germline V gene has CDR1 LGHNT and CDR2 FRNRAP. This CDR3 is built from 13 residues. The complete variable domain, with remaining parts taken from reference TRBV12-5 and TRBJ1-3, reads DARVTQTPRHKVTEMGQEVTMRCQPILGHNTVFWYRQTMMQGLELLAYFRNRAPLDDSGMPKDRFSAEMPDATLATLKIQPSEPRDSAVYFCASGLSQGNTIYFGEGSWLTVV.

This clonotype was detected many times. The rearrangement uses TRBV7-2 and TRBJ1-2; a possible D gene is TRBD1 (5 bases). CDR1 and CDR2 (germline): SGHTA, FQGNSA. V lost 1 base and J lost 5, with 17 bases in between. The length of the CDR3 is 16 residues. The CDR3 sequence: CASSLDPSGTLYGYTF. The CDR3 nucleotides read TGTGCCAGCAGCTTAGATCCCTCCGGGACTCTATATGGCTACACCTTC.

This clonotype has a handful of counts. The genes are TRBV14 and TRBJ2-6; D is possibly TRBD2 (5 bases). The CDR3 has 15 amino acids. The V gene's germline CDR1 is SGHDN and CDR2 FVKESK. Trimming removed 4 bases at V and 1 base at J, with 8 bases between. The CDR3 DNA follows: TGTGCCAGCAGCCCCCCGGGGTCTGGGGCCAACGTCCTGACTTTC. The encoded protein is CASSPPGSGANVLTF.

The V gene is TRBV25-1, the J gene TRBJ2-7, with D maybe TRBD1 (6 bases). Germline V CDR1 and CDR2: MGHDK, SYGVNS. The CDR3 is 16 amino acids. The germline V and J ends were trimmed by 6 bases and 5 bases, with 23 bases remaining between them. The CDR3 DNA reads TGTGCCAGCAGCCAAAGGGGGAGTTTCGGTCGGAACGAGCAGTACTTC. Translation gives CASSQRGSFGRNEQYF.

The chain carries TRBV7-2 and TRBJ1-5, with 7 bases identical to TRBD1. The V gene end was trimmed by 5 bases and the J gene end by 5 bases; junction bases not matched to a gene: 6. Germline CDR1 and CDR2: SGHTA and FQGNSA. This CDR3 is 14 amino acids long. The CDR3 is CASSLDRDHQPQHF. In nucleotides, the CDR3 is TGTGCCAGCAGCCTTGACAGGGATCATCAGCCCCAGCATTTT. The whole variable domain, remainder taken from reference TRBV7-2 and TRBJ1-5, is GAGVSQSPSNKVTEKGKDVELRCDPISGHTALYWYRQSLGQGLEFLIYFQGNSAPDKSGLPSDRFSAERTGGSVSTLTIQRTQQEDSAVYLCASSLDRDHQPQHFGDGTRLSIL.

Ten or more counts support this clonotype. The J gene is TRBJ2-5, the V gene TRBV7-2; TRBD1 aligns across 7 bases. V trimming: 5 bases; J trimming: 2 bases; junction bases outside the gene matches: 8. The V gene's germline CDR1 is SGHTA and CDR2 FQGNSA. The CDR3 covers 15 residues. Here the CDR3 reads CASSQRQGYQETQYF. CDR3 in DNA: TGTGCCAGCAGCCAAAGACAGGGATATCAAGAGACCCAGTACTTC.

This clonotype was detected only a few times. As DNA, the CDR3 is TGTGCCAGCAGCTCGTGGAGGGCGGGCAATGAGCAGTTCTTC. It yields the protein CASSSWRAGNEQFF. The rearrangement joins TRBV7-2 to TRBJ2-1, with D perhaps TRBD2 (6 bases). The CDR3 runs 14 residues. Germline CDR1 reads SGHTA; CDR2 reads FQGNSA. V dropped 4 bases and J dropped 6 bases, with 13 bases sitting between them.

This clonotype has at least ten counts. The chain employs TRBV12-3 or TRBV12-4 and TRBJ1-5; D gene unclear. CDR3 length: 14 residues. V was cut by 5 bases and J by 0 bases, with 8 bases left in between. CDR3 amino acids: CASSDNYSNQPQHF. The CDR3 coding sequence is TGTGCCAGCAGTGACAATTATAGCAATCAGCCCCAGCATTTT.

Remarks on this clonotype: With a much larger clone just one base away, this may be a read error. The rearrangement joins TRBV2 to TRBJ1-2; 8 bases fit TRBD1. Germline values: CDR1 SNHLY, CDR2 FYNNEI. There are 13 residues in the CDR3. V dropped 6 bases and J dropped 3; count of bases not matched to a gene: 3. The CDR3 DNA follows: TGTGCCAGCAGGACGACAGGGGACTATGGCTACACCTTC. Translation: CASRTTGDYGYTF.

The chain joins TRBV18 to TRBJ2-1; D not certain. Trimming cost V 0 bases and J 5 bases, with 8 bases left between them. Germline V gene lookup returns CDR1 KGHSH and CDR2 LQKENI. CDR3 length: 14 amino acids. This CDR3 is CASSPPAPHNEQFF. The CDR3 DNA reads TGTGCCAGCTCACCACCGGCCCCACACAATGAGCAGTTCTTC.

This clonotype appeared a single time. The chain is built from TRBV6-8 and TRBJ2-1, with TRBD2 identical over 7 bases. V shed 5 bases, J shed 8 bases, and the junction held 6 bases outside the gene matches. The CDR3 consists of 13 residues. Germline assignment: CDR1 MNHGY and CDR2 SAAAGT. Here the CDR3 reads CASSRLASDEQFF. For the CDR3, the DNA is TGTGCCAGCAGTCGACTAGCTTCTGATGAGCAGTTCTTC.

This clonotype was observed once. The V gene is TRBV19, the J gene TRBJ1-2, with 7 nucleotides matching TRBD1. Germline CDR1 and CDR2: LNHDA and SQIVND (reference sequence). CDR3 length: 11 amino acids. V shed 8 bases and J 9 bases; nucleotides not matched to a gene: 6. The CDR3 is CASATGASYTF. CDR3 DNA sequence: TGTGCCAGTGCAACAGGGGCCAGCTACACCTTC.

A few counts support this clonotype. The chain couples TRBV6-1 to TRBJ1-5; D not resolved. This CDR3 is 17 amino acids long. V lost 6 bases, J lost 1 base, and 19 bases lay in between. CDR1 MNHNS and CDR2 SASEGT come from the germline V gene. CDR3 protein: CASRLPPWRKSNQPQHF. The CDR3 DNA reads as TGTGCCAGCAGACTACCCCCCTGGCGAAAGAGCAATCAGCCCCAGCATTTT.

This clonotype occurred a few times. The rearrangement joins TRBV4-3 to TRBJ2-6; 8 nucleotides line up with TRBD1. The CDR3 is 17 residues long. V shed 2 bases and J 1 base; nucleotides not matched to a gene: 4. Germline CDR1 LGHNA, CDR2 YSLEER. The CDR3 here is CASSQFRGLSGANVLTF. CDR3 nucleotides: TGCGCCAGCAGCCAATTCAGGGGGCTGTCTGGGGCCAACGTCCTGACTTTC.

The sample holds a few counts of this clonotype. The V gene is TRBV15, the J gene TRBJ1-4; perhaps TRBD1 as D (5 bases). Germline V lookup: CDR1 LNHNV, CDR2 YYDKDF (reference sequence). The V end was cut by 3 bases, the J end by 4 bases, with 12 bases between. The CDR3 length is 15 residues. The CDR3, as DNA: TGTGCCACCAGCAGGGCTACGGGGGGTAATGAAAAACTGTTTTTT. This gives the protein CATSRATGGNEKLFF.

The gene calls are TRBV6-2 or TRBV6-3 and TRBJ2-5; D remains ambiguous. The CDR3 sequence is 12 residues long. From germline, CDR1 is MNHEY and CDR2 SVGEGT. The V gene lost 2 bases and the J gene lost 5 bases, with 6 bases spanning the gap. CDR3 residues: CASSYRHETQYF. CDR3 sequence (DNA): TGTGCCAGCAGTTACCGACACGAGACCCAGTACTTC.

The table lists this clonotype with a few counts. The chain combines TRBV7-8 with TRBJ1-5, with 7 bases matching TRBD1. This CDR3 region has 14 residues. V shed 0 bases, J shed 6 bases, and the junction held 2 bases outside the gene matches. Germline V gives CDR1 SGHVS, CDR2 FQNEAQ. The CDR3 nucleotides are TGTGCCAGCAGCTTAGCCCCAGGGGGTCAGCCCCAGCATTTT. Its translation is CASSLAPGGQPQHF.

The chain joins TRBV5-4 to TRBJ2-3; 10 bases line up with TRBD2. Per germline, CDR1 SGHNT and CDR2 YYREEE (reference sequence). The CDR3 has 14 amino acids. Trimming removed 3 bases from V and 8 bases from J; junction bases left unmatched: 6. The CDR3 sequence: CASSSSSGSVTQYF. The CDR3 nucleotides read TGTGCCAGCAGCTCCTCTAGCGGGAGCGTTACGCAGTATTTT.

This clonotype was observed a few times. CDR3 amino acids: CASSPNRQGLGDTEAFF. DNA for the CDR3: TGTGCCAGCAGCCCAAACCGACAGGGGCTTGGGGACACTGAAGCTTTCTTT. The rearrangement links TRBV4-2 to TRBJ1-1; 8 bases line up with TRBD1. Looked up from germline, CDR1 is LGHNA and CDR2 is YNFKEQ. The length of the CDR3 is 17 residues. V shed 4 bases and J 3 bases; nucleotides not matched to a gene: 13.

The chain is built from TRBV9 and TRBJ2-1; TRBD1 aligns across 8 bases. This CDR3 contains 16 residues. CDR1 SGDLS and CDR2 YYNGEE come from the germline V gene. The trim removed 3 bases at V and 3 bases at J, leaving 8 bases unmatched. The CDR3 sequence is CASSDSDRALYNEQFF. In nucleotides, the CDR3 is TGTGCCAGCAGCGACTCGGACAGGGCCCTCTACAATGAGCAGTTCTTC.

The rearrangement uses TRBV7-2 and TRBJ2-3; the D gene is possibly TRBD2 (6 bases). V shed 4 bases and J shed 0 bases, with 20 bases lying between them. CDR3 length: 18 residues. CDR1 is SGHTA and CDR2 is FQGNSA in the germline V gene. In DNA form, the CDR3 reads TGTGCCAGCAGCTGGAGGAGGGCCGTTGCTATTAGCACAGATACGCAGTATTTT. Translation: CASSWRRAVAISTDTQYF. The full variable domain, completed using reference TRBV7-2 and TRBJ2-3, is GAGVSQSPSNKVTEKGKDVELRCDPISGHTALYWYRQSLGQGLEFLIYFQGNSAPDKSGLPSDRFSAERTGGSVSTLTIQRTQQEDSAVYLCASSWRRAVAISTDTQYFGPGTRLTVL.

This clonotype was seen only a few times. This chain links TRBV11-2 with TRBJ2-3; D is unclear. The CDR3 has 14 amino acids. Per the germline V gene, CDR1 is SGHAT and CDR2 is FQNNGV. V was clipped by 3 bases and J by 0 bases, with 7 bases between them. The CDR3 coding sequence is TGTGCCAGCAGCTTCGCGTTCAGCACAGATACGCAGTATTTT. This sequence encodes CASSFAFSTDTQYF. Combining the CDR3 with reference TRBV11-2 and TRBJ2-3 gives the whole variable domain EAGVAQSPRYKIIEKRQSVAFWCNPISGHATLYWYQQILGQGPKLLIQFQNNGVVDDSQLPKDRFSAERLKGVDSTLKIQPAKLEDSAVYLCASSFAFSTDTQYFGPGTRLTVL.

The CDR3 bases are TGCAGTGCTAGAGGGGACGGGGGACGCCAAGAGACCCAGTACTTC. Translated: CSARGDGGRQETQYF. The chain carries TRBV20-1 and TRBJ2-5, with TRBD2 as a possible D gene (6 bases). V lost 1 base and J 1 base, leaving 13 bases between the germline ends. The CDR3 runs 15 residues. CDR1 is DFQATT, CDR2 SNEGSKA, per germline (reference sequence).

This clonotype appeared once. The chain recombines TRBV20-1 with TRBJ2-4, with D perhaps TRBD1 (8 bases). The CDR3 extends over 14 amino acids. Germline V gene data show CDR1 as DFQATT and CDR2 as SNEGSKA (reference sequence). Trimming stripped 5 bases from V and 1 base from J, with 12 bases between. The CDR3 region is CSAGGDRAKNIQYF. The CDR3 DNA sequence: TGCAGTGCTGGGGGGGACAGGGCCAAAAACATTCAGTACTTC.

This chain uses TRBV9 with TRBJ1-2; D is perhaps TRBD1 (5 bases). CDR1 SGDLS and CDR2 YYNGEE come from the germline V gene. The V end lost 2 bases, the J end lost 3 bases, and 8 bases lay between the germline ends. The CDR3 is made up of 13 amino acids. CDR3 nucleotides: TGTGCCAGCAGCGTCCGGGGGGACTATGGCTACACCTTC. Translated, it gives CASSVRGDYGYTF.

This clonotype has only a few counts. The chain links TRBV6-1 to TRBJ2-2; TRBD2 matches at 7 bases. Germline loops: CDR1 MNHNS, CDR2 SASEGT. V shed 6 bases and J 3 bases; nucleotides not matched to a gene: 13. The CDR3 length is 17 residues. CDR3 amino acids: CASSRIWGGADTGELFF. The CDR3 DNA reads TGTGCCAGCAGCCGAATTTGGGGAGGGGCCGACACCGGGGAGCTGTTTTTT.